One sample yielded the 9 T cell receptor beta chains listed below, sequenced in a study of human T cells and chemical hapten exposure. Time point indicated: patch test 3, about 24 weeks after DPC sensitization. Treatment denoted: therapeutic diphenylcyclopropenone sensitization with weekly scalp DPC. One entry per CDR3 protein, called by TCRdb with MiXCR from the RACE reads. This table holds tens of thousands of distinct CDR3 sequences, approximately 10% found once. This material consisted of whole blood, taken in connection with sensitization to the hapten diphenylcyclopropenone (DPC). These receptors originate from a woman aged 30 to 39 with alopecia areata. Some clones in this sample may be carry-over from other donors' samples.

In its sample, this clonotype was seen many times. The CDR3 sequence is CASSLIGGRDNEQFF. CDR3 coding DNA: TGTGCCAGCAGTTTGATTGGGGGCCGGGATAATGAGCAGTTCTTC. The chain joins TRBV12-3 or TRBV12-4 to TRBJ2-1, with D perhaps matching TRBD1 (6 bases). This CDR3 contains 15 residues. V was cut by 3 bases and J by 7 bases, with 16 bases left in between.

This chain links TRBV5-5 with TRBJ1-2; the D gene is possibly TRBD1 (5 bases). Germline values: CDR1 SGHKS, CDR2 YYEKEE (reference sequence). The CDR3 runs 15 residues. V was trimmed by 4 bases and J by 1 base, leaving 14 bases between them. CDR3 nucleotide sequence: TGTGCCAGCAGCCCGCAGGGAGCCTATAACTATGGCTACACCTTC. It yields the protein CASSPQGAYNYGYTF.

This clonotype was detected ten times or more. As DNA, the CDR3 is TGTGCCAGCAGTGAAGGGGACAGGGGCTCCTACGAGCAGTACTTC. It codes for CASSEGDRGSYEQYF. J is TRBJ2-7 and V is TRBV6-1, with 10 bases identical to TRBD1. Germline V gene data show CDR1 as MNHNS and CDR2 as SASEGT. The CDR3 contains 15 residues. The V segment lost 1 base and the J segment 0 bases; nucleotides outside the gene matches: 0.

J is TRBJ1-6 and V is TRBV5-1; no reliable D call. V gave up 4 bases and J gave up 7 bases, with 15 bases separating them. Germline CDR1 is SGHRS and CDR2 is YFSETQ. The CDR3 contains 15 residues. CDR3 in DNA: TGCGCCAGCAGCCCGGGGAGGACGGAAAATTCACCCCTCCACTTT. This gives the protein CASSPGRTENSPLHF.

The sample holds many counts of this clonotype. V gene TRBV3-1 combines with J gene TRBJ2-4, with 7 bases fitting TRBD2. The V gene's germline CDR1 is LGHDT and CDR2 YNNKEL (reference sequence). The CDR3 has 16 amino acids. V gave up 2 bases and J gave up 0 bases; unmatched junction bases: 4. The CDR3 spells CASSQPGGLAKNIQYF. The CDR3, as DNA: TGTGCCAGCAGCCAACCGGGGGGTTTAGCCAAAAACATTCAGTACTTC. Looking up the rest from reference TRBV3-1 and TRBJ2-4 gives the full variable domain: DTAVSQTPKYLVTQMGNDKSIKCEQNLGHDTMYWYKQDSKKFLKIMFSYNNKELIINETVPNRFSPKSPDKAHLNLHINSLELGDSAVYFCASSQPGGLAKNIQYFGAGTRLSVL.

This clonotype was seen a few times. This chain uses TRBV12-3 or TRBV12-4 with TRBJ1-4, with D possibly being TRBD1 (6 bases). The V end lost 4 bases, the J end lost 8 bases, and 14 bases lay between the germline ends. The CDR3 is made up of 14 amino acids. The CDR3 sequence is CASSSRGGGEKLFF. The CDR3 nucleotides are TGTGCCAGCAGTTCCCGGGGAGGGGGGGAAAAACTGTTTTTT.

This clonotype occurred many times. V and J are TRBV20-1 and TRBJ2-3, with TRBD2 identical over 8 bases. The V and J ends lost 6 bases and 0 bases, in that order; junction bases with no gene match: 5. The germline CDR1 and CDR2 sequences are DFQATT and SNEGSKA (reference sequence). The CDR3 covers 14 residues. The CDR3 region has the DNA TGCAGTGCAGGCGGGGGGCCGAGCACAGATACGCAGTATTTT. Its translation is CSAGGGPSTDTQYF.

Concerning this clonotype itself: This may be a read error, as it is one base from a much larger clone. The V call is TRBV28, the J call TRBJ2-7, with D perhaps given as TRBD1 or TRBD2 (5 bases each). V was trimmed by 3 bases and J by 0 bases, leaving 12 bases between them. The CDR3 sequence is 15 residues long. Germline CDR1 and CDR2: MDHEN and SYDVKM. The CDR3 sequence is CASSLWGSLSYEQYF. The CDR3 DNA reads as TGTGCCAGCAGTTTGTGGGGGTCGCTCTCCTACGAGCAGTACTTC.

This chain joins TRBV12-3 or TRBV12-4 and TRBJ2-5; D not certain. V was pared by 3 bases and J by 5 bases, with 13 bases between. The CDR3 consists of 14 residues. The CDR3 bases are TGTGCCAGCAGTTTTGGGCAGTATAGGGAGACCCAGTACTTC. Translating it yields CASSFGQYRETQYF.